This TCR beta chain was documented in a study of blood T cell repertoires in COVID-19. This table comes from immunoSEQ multiplex PCR, and its TCRdb copy is limited to in-frame clones, with some not included. The repertoire includes 53,000 or so clones, about 77% of them detected once, and 35% to 55% sits in the top ten. The clonotype comes from a man aged 65 to 85 with active or convalescent COVID-19. Sequencing input: peripheral blood.

The CDR3 DNA sequence: TGTGCCAGCACCCCGACAGGGGCGAGTGGCTACACCTTC. Protein product: CASTPTGASGYTF. This sequence joins TRBV6-5 and TRBJ1-2; TRBD1 aligns across 8 bases. CDR1 and CDR2 from the germline V gene are MNHEY and SVGAGI. The CDR3 runs to 13 residues. Unmatched junction bases numbered 8, after V lost 7 bases and J lost 7 bases.